A selection of T cell receptor beta chains follows, all from one sample in a study of blood T cell repertoires in COVID-19. Generated by immunoSEQ multiplex PCR, the TCRdb table keeps only in-frame clones and is missing some. Counted here are about 65,000 clones, roughly four fifths occurring once; the ten biggest clones make up approximately 10%. The sequenced sample consisted of peripheral blood. The receptor set was obtained from a man in his forties or fifties with COVID-19, enrolled during active disease. CDR3s include the opening cysteine and the closing phenylalanine or tryptophan. Each record gives: D gene, V gene, clone size, J gene, CDR3 DNA, CDR3 protein. A D gene is named only where the DNA matches it firmly. Clone size, where shown, is once, few, many, or a class for clones that have expanded.

NA	TRBV14	NA	TRBJ1-2	TGTGCCAGCAGCCAACAGTTACACAATGGCTACACCTTC	CASSQQLHNGYTF
TRBD1	TRBV28	once	TRBJ1-1	TGTGCCAGCACCGACCCGACAGGGTTAGGGGTCACTGAAGCTTTCTTT	CASTDPTGLGVTEAFF
NA	TRBV28	NA	TRBJ2-3	TGTGCCAGCGAAAAATCCTCGGGCCGTTTTAGCGGTACGCAGTATTTT	CASEKSSGRFSGTQYF
NA	TRBV5-5	NA	TRBJ2-7	TGTGCCAGCAGCCCACGACAGAAGGCCTACGAGCAGTACTTC	CASSPRQKAYEQYF
NA	TRBV24-1	once	TRBJ2-1	TGTGCCACCAGTGACCTACAGGCTGAGCAGTTCTTC	CATSDLQAEQFF
NA	TRBV3-1/TRBV3-2	NA	TRBJ1-1	TGTGCCAGCAGCCGAAGGAGCGGGCGCGCGGCTGAAGCTTTCTTT	CASSRRSGRAAEAFF
TRBD2	TRBV5-1	once	TRBJ2-5	TGCGCCAGCAGCTTGGGACTAGCGGGAGGCCTGAAAGAGACCCAGTACTTC	CASSLGLAGGLKETQYF
NA	TRBV7-2	NA	TRBJ1-4	TGTGCCAGCAGCTTGAACAGGGATGAAAAACTGTTTTTT	CASSLNRDEKLFF
TRBD1	TRBV6-5	NA	TRBJ1-2	TGTGCCAGCTTTCCGGGACAGGGAAACTATGGCTACACCTTC	CASFPGQGNYGYTF
NA	TRBV11-3	NA	TRBJ2-1	TGTGCCAGCAGCTTAACGTCAGGGGTAGGCAATGGGCAGTTCTTC	CASSLTSGVGNGQFF
NA	TRBV19	NA	TRBJ1-5	TGTGCCAGTAGTCGGACAGTCGACGCTTATAGCAATCAGCCCCAGCATTTT	CASSRTVDAYSNQPQHF
TRBD1	TRBV30	NA	TRBJ1-3	TGTGCCCGGAGACAGGGGGTTACCCCCCACTCTGGAAACACCATATATTTT	CARRQGVTPHSGNTIYF
TRBD2	TRBV4-3	NA	TRBJ2-3	TGCGCCAGCAGCCAAGAGGGACTAGGCCCAGATACGCAGTATTTT	CASSQEGLGPDTQYF
TRBD2	TRBV24-1	NA	TRBJ2-7	TGTGCCACCAGTGATGTCGGCAGCGGGAAAACCTACGAGCAGTACTTC	CATSDVGSGKTYEQYF
NA	TRBV5-6	NA	TRBJ2-7	TGTGCCAGCAGCTTGGTAACAGGTAGTTACGAGCAGTACTTC	CASSLVTGSYEQYF
TRBD1	TRBV27	NA	TRBJ2-2	TGTGCCAGCAGTCCTGGGGGGACAGGGAACACCGGGGAGCTGTTTTTT	CASSPGGTGNTGELFF
TRBD1	TRBV4-1	many	TRBJ2-7	TGCGCCAGCAGCCTGGACGGGACAGCATACGAGCAGTACTTC	CASSLDGTAYEQYF
NA	TRBV7-9	NA	TRBJ1-2	TGTGCCAGCAGCCCCCGACGACAGGCGGGTGACTACACCTTC	CASSPRRQAGDYTF
TRBD1	TRBV13	once	TRBJ2-1	TGTGCCAGCAGCTTAGTGGGACAGGGTTCCCATGAGCAGTTCTTC	CASSLVGQGSHEQFF
TRBD1	TRBV7-8	NA	TRBJ1-2	TGTGCCATCAGCTTAGCGCTTCGACAGGGCTATGGCTACACCTTC	CAISLALRQGYGYTF
NA	TRBV27	NA	TRBJ1-6	TGTGCCAGCAGTTCCCCGGGTCCGAGCGTTTCACCCCTCCACTTT	CASSSPGPSVSPLHF
NA	TRBV30	NA	TRBJ1-4	TGTGCCTGGAGTGGCGGGAGGGATGAAAAACTGTTTTTT	CAWSGGRDEKLFF
NA	TRBV9	NA	TRBJ2-1	TGTGCCAGCTCTCGGGAGAATATGAATGAGCAGTTCTTC	CASSRENMNEQFF
NA	TRBV5-5	NA	TRBJ2-1	TGTGCCAGCAGCTTGGGGGGAGTTGGTAACAATGAGCAGTTCTTC	CASSLGGVGNNEQFF
TRBD1	TRBV30	NA	TRBJ1-6	TGTGCCTGGACCGGGACAGGGGTTTATTCACCCCTCCACTTT	CAWTGTGVYSPLHF
NA	TRBV24-1	few	TRBJ2-3	TGTGCCACCAGTGATTTGGTCCCGGGAGCCACAGATACGCAGTATTTT	CATSDLVPGATDTQYF